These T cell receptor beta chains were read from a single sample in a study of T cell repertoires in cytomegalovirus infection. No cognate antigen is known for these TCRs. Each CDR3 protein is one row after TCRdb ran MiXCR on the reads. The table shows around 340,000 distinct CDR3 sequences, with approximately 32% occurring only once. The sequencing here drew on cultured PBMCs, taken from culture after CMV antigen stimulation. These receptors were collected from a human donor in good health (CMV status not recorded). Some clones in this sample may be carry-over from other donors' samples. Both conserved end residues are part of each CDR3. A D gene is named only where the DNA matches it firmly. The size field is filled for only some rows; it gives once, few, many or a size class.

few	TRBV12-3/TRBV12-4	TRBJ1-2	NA	CASSPPGEGPYFGYTF	TGTGCCAGCAGTCCCCCGGGGGAGGGGCCGTACTTTGGCTACACCTTC
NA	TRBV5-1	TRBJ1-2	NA	CASSLGQRQSYGYTF	TGCGCCAGCAGCTTGGGGCAGCGACAGTCCTATGGCTACACCTTC
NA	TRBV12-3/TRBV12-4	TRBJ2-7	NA	CANSFRSGQSSYEQYF	TGTGCCAACAGTTTTAGGAGCGGGCAGAGCTCCTACGAGCAGTACTTC
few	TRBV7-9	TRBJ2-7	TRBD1	CASSAAGQGLHEQYF	TGTGCCAGCAGCGCCGCGGGACAGGGCCTGCACGAGCAGTACTTC
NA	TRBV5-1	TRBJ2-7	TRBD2	CASSLRSSGGDEQYF	TGCGCCAGCAGCTTGAGGTCTAGCGGGGGTGACGAGCAGTACTTC
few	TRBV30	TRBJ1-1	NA	CAWSLNEQAESFF	TGTGCCTGGTCTTTGAACGAACAGGCGGAATCTTTCTTT
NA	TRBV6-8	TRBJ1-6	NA	CASSLLVSGSPLHF	TGTGCCAGCAGTCTCTTAGTGAGCGGGTCACCCCTCCACTTT
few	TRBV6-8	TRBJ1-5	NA	CASSYSSREGQPQHF	TGTGCCAGCAGTTACTCGTCACGGGAAGGTCAGCCCCAGCATTTT
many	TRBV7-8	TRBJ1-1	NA	CASSFLGRGNTEAFF	TGTGCCAGCAGCTTCCTCGGACGGGGGAACACTGAAGCTTTCTTT
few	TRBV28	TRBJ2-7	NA	CASTLDSSYEQYF	TGTGCCAGCACCCTCGACAGCTCCTACGAGCAGTACTTC
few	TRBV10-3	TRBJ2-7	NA	CAISESRSGYEQYF	TGTGCCATCAGTGAGTCGAGGAGCGGGTACGAGCAGTACTTC
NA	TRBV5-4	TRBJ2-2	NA	CASSSPRGQNTGELFF	TGTGCCAGCAGCTCCCCGCGGGGGCAGAACACCGGGGAGCTGTTTTTT
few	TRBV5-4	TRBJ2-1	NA	CASSLYRFSSYNEQFF	TGTGCCAGCAGCTTGTACAGGTTTAGCTCCTACAATGAGCAGTTCTTC
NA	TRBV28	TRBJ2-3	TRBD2	CASSLLAGADTQYF	TGTGCCAGCAGTCTCCTGGCGGGAGCAGATACGCAGTATTTT
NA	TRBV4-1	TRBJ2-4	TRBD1	CASSQPGTGRNIQYF	TGCGCCAGCAGCCAGCCCGGGACAGGGAGGAACATTCAGTACTTC
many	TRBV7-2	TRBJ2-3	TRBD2	CASSSPRGTSGATQYF	TGTGCCAGCAGCTCCCCCCGCGGGACTAGCGGGGCTACGCAGTATTTT
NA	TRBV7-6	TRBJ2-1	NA	CASSGEDYNEQFF	TGTGCCAGCAGCGGAGAGGACTACAATGAGCAGTTCTTC
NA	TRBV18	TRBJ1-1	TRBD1	CASSTGTGGGREAFF	TGTGCCAGCTCTACCGGGACAGGGGGCGGGCGTGAAGCTTTCTTT
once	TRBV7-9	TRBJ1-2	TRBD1	CASSFVGDSYGYTF	TGTGCCAGCAGTTTCGTAGGGGACAGCTATGGCTACACCTTC
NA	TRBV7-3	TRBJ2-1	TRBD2	CASSLTAGLAGGGDYNEQFF	TGTGCCAGCAGCTTAACGGCTGGACTAGCGGGGGGAGGGGACTACAATGAGCAGTTCTTC
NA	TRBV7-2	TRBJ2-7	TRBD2	CASSLSAGSYEQYF	TGTGCCAGCAGCTTGTCAGCGGGGTCCTACGAGCAGTACTTC
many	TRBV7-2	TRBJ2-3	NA	CASSLALRGDTQYF	TGTGCCAGCAGCTTAGCGTTGCGAGGAGATACGCAGTATTTT
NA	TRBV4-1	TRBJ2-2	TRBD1	CASSHPESGQGSTGELFF	TGTGCCAGCAGCCACCCCGAGTCAGGACAGGGGAGCACCGGGGAGCTGTTTTTT
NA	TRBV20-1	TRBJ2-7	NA	CSAPLRGSPYEQYF	TGCAGTGCCCCACTCCGCGGAAGCCCCTACGAGCAGTACTTC
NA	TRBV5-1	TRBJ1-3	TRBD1	CASSIQPTGDGNTIYF	TGCGCCAGCAGCATCCAACCTACAGGGGATGGAAACACCATATATTTT
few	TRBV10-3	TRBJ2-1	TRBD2	CAIRLGLAGGIYNEQFF	TGTGCCATCAGATTGGGACTAGCGGGAGGGATCTACAATGAGCAGTTCTTC
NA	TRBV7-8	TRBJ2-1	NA	CASRGTLGNEQFF	TGTGCCAGCAGGGGGACCCTAGGCAATGAGCAGTTCTTC
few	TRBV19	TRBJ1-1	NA	CASSILPNTMNTEAFF	TGTGCCAGTAGTATCCTACCGAATACAATGAACACTGAAGCTTTCTTT
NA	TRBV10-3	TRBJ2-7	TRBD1	CAISESPGQGDYEQYF	TGTGCCATCAGTGAGAGTCCGGGACAGGGGGACTACGAGCAGTACTTC
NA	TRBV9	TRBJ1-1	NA	CASSVGQSNTEAFF	TGTGCCAGCAGCGTAGGACAGTCGAACACTGAAGCTTTCTTT
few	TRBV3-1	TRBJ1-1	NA	CASSQVGGGNTEAFF	TGTGCCAGCAGCCAAGTTGGAGGGGGGAACACTGAAGCTTTCTTT
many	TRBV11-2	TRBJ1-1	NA	CASSRTAQNTEAFF	TGTGCCAGCAGTCGTACAGCTCAGAACACTGAAGCTTTCTTT
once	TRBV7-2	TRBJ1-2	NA	CAGSFGGNYGYTF	TGTGCCGGCAGCTTCGGGGGGAACTATGGCTACACCTTC
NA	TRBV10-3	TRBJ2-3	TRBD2	CAIRGTSGLTSSTDTQYF	TGTGCCATCAGGGGGACTAGCGGGCTTACCTCTAGCACAGATACGCAGTATTTT
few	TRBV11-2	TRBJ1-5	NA	CASSLDPEQPQHF	TGTGCCAGCAGCTTAGACCCAGAGCAGCCCCAGCATTTT
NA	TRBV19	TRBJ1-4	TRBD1	CASNNRDRDEKLFF	TGTGCCAGTAATAACCGGGACAGGGACGAAAAACTGTTTTTT
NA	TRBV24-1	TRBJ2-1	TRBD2	CATSPPSGSYNEQFF	TGTGCCACCAGCCCGCCTAGCGGGAGCTACAATGAGCAGTTCTTC
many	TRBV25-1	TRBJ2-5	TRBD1	CASGGQGAAETQYF	TGTGCCAGCGGGGGACAGGGGGCGGCAGAGACCCAGTACTTC